The 28 T cell receptor beta chains below were found in one sample sequenced in a study of blood T cell repertoires in COVID-19. Profiling relied on immunoSEQ multiplex PCR, and the TCRdb table lists in-frame clones only, not all of them. The table includes 100,000 to 150,000 clones, over 75% detected once. The sequencing input was peripheral blood. These receptors all come from a woman between 65 and 79 years old with acute or convalescent COVID-19.

The rearrangement joins TRBV18 to TRBJ1-2, with no clear D. This CDR3 is built from 16 residues. The germline CDR1 and CDR2 sequences are KGHSH and LQKENI. The V and J ends lost 5 bases and 5 bases respectively, with 21 bases between them. CDR3: CASSAQAGVGPYGYTF. CDR3 nucleotides: TGTGCCAGCTCAGCGCAAGCCGGGGTAGGTCCGTATGGCTACACCTTC.

V and J are TRBV15 and TRBJ2-1; tentatively, D is TRBD1 (5 bases). This CDR3 has 15 amino acids. Germline CDR1 and CDR2: LNHNV and YYDKDF (reference sequence). Trimming removed 4 bases at V and 1 base at J, with 11 bases between. The chain's CDR3 is CATSKAGKSYNEQFF. The CDR3, as DNA: TGTGCCACCAGCAAGGCAGGGAAATCCTACAATGAGCAGTTCTTC. Full variable domain (remainder filled in from reference TRBV15 and TRBJ2-1): DAMVIQNPRYQVTQFGKPVTLSCSQTLNHNVMYWYQQKSSQAPKLLFHYYDKDFNNEADTPDNFQSRRPNTSFCFLDIRSPGLGDTAMYLCATSKAGKSYNEQFFGPGTRLTVL.

The gene calls are TRBV7-8 and TRBJ2-1, with TRBD1 matching 9 bases. CDR1 and CDR2 (germline): SGHVS, FQNEAQ. The CDR3 contains 17 residues. With 5 bases clipped from V and 3 bases from J, the junction kept 11 bases outside the gene matches. The CDR3 DNA reads as TGTGCCAGCAGCAACGACCCCGGGACAGGGAACTACAATGAGCAGTTCTTC. Translating gives CASSNDPGTGNYNEQFF.

The J gene is TRBJ1-2, the V gene TRBV9, with 7 bases fitting TRBD1. The trim removed 7 bases at V and 3 bases at J, leaving 6 bases unmatched. The CDR3 has 13 amino acids. The V gene's germline CDR1 is SGDLS and CDR2 YYNGEE. The CDR3 DNA reads TGTGCCAGCGGGACAGCTTTAGACTATGGCTACACCTTC. Translation: CASGTALDYGYTF.

V usage is TRBV3-1 (or the pseudogene TRBV3-2) and J usage is TRBJ2-5, with TRBD2 matching 7 bases. Germline V lookup: CDR1 LGHDT, CDR2 YNNKEL (reference sequence). With 3 bases clipped from V and 2 bases from J, the junction kept 15 bases outside the gene matches. This CDR3 has 18 residues. CDR3 region: CASSHLLGERGIQETQYF. DNA for the CDR3: TGTGCCAGCAGCCACCTCCTTGGGGAGCGGGGTATACAAGAGACCCAGTACTTC.

This chain joins TRBV5-6 and TRBJ1-6, with a weak D call TRBD1 (6 bases). Germline V gives CDR1 SGHDT, CDR2 YYEEEE. V was pared by 4 bases and J by 9 bases, with 17 bases between. The CDR3 totals 15 residues. CDR3 DNA: TGTGCCAGCAGCCTGCCAGGGGTTTACGGTTCACCCCTCCACTTT. As protein: CASSLPGVYGSPLHF.

V and J are TRBV7-2 and TRBJ2-2, with a possible D match to TRBD1 (6 bases). There are 14 residues in the CDR3. Trimming removed 7 bases at V and 5 bases at J, with 14 bases between. The germline CDR1 and CDR2 sequences are SGHTA and FQGNSA. CDR3 DNA sequence: TGTGCCAGCACAAAGGGGGTATTGACCGGGGAGCTGTTTTTT. Protein product: CASTKGVLTGELFF. The full variable domain, rest sourced from reference TRBV7-2 and TRBJ2-2, is GAGVSQSPSNKVTEKGKDVELRCDPISGHTALYWYRQSLGQGLEFLIYFQGNSAPDKSGLPSDRFSAERTGGSVSTLTIQRTQQEDSAVYLCASTKGVLTGELFFGEGSRLTVL.

This chain links TRBV24-1 with TRBJ2-5; no definite D call. V lost 4 bases, J lost 3 bases, and 11 bases lay in between. The germline V gene has CDR1 KGHDR and CDR2 SFDVKD. The CDR3 extends over 14 amino acids. Written as DNA, the CDR3 is TGTGCCACCAGTGAACACGACATTGAAGAGACCCAGTACTTC. This gives the protein CATSEHDIEETQYF.

The rearrangement uses TRBV3-1 (or the pseudogene TRBV3-2) and TRBJ1-1; TRBD1 matches at 8 bases. The CDR3 contains 18 residues. The ends lost 0 bases at V and 1 base at J; junction bases unmatched: 10. CDR1 is LGHDT, CDR2 YNNKEL, per germline (reference sequence). CDR3 in amino acids: CASSQELHRQGRNTEAFF. The CDR3 DNA reads as TGTGCCAGCAGCCAAGAACTACACCGACAGGGGAGGAACACTGAAGCTTTCTTT.

V and J are TRBV5-6 and TRBJ2-2; tentatively, D is TRBD1 (5 bases). The CDR3 runs 17 residues. V lost 1 base, J lost 4 bases, and 17 bases lay in between. Germline V gene sequence: CDR1 SGHDT, CDR2 YYEEEE. The CDR3 DNA sequence: TGTGCCAGCAGCTTGCCCTGGGGCTCTGACGGCACCGGGGAGCTGTTTTTT. This gives the protein CASSLPWGSDGTGELFF. Full variable domain (missing parts from reference TRBV5-6 and TRBJ2-2): DAGVTQSPTHLIKTRGQQVTLRCSPKSGHDTVSWYQQALGQGPQFIFQYYEEEERQRGNFPDRFSGHQFPNYSSELNVNALLLGDSALYLCASSLPWGSDGTGELFFGEGSRLTVL.

This clone was seen a handful of times. The rearrangement links TRBV19 to TRBJ1-6; 10 nucleotides line up with TRBD1. The CDR3 extends over 14 amino acids. In germline, CDR1 is LNHDA, CDR2 SQIVND (reference sequence). After removal of 6 bases from V and 11 bases from J, the junction contained 7 bases not matched to a gene. The CDR3 sequence: CASSGTGATTPLHF. The DNA of the CDR3 is TGTGCCAGTAGCGGGACAGGGGCAACGACACCCCTCCACTTT.

The chain links TRBV6-5 to TRBJ1-2; D uncertain. The CDR3 spans 12 residues. The V end was cut by 7 bases, the J end by 8 bases, with 14 bases between. CDR1 MNHEY and CDR2 SVGAGI come from the germline V gene. The CDR3 spells CASMGPAKGYTF. DNA for the CDR3: TGTGCCAGCATGGGCCCGGCGAAGGGCTACACCTTC.

CDR3: CASSPPNQETQYF. As DNA, the CDR3 is TGTGCCAGCTCACCACCTAATCAAGAGACCCAGTACTTC. The rearrangement joins TRBV18 to TRBJ2-5, with D unresolved. The CDR3 extends over 13 amino acids. V lost 0 bases to trimming and J lost 2 bases, with 4 bases between them. Germline V CDR1 and CDR2: KGHSH, LQKENI.

The J gene is TRBJ2-1, the V gene TRBV7-9, with unresolved D. V was cut by 3 bases and J by 5 bases, with 11 bases left in between. This CDR3 has 14 amino acids. The germline gives CDR1 SEHNR, CDR2 FQNEAQ (reference sequence). CDR3 sequence reads: CASSFSGLDNEQFF. The CDR3 nucleotides are TGTGCCAGCAGCTTTTCGGGTTTAGACAATGAGCAGTTCTTC.

CDR3 bases: TGTGCCAGCAGCGAGGGCGGGTATAGCAATCAGCCCCAGCATTTT. Translation: CASSEGGYSNQPQHF. V gene TRBV5-4 combines with J gene TRBJ1-5, with no clear D. With 4 bases removed from V and 0 bases from J, the gap between germline ends came to 11 bases. The CDR3 extends over 15 amino acids. The germline gives CDR1 SGHNT, CDR2 YYREEE (reference sequence). Complete variable domain (other parts from reference TRBV5-4 and TRBJ1-5): ETGVTQSPTHLIKTRGQQVTLRCSSQSGHNTVSWYQQALGQGPQFIFQYYREEENGRGNFPPRFSGLQFPNYSSELNVNALELDDSALYLCASSEGGYSNQPQHFGDGTRLSIL.

This chain connects TRBV10-3 to TRBJ2-2, with D unresolved. V was pared by 2 bases and J by 5 bases, with 12 bases between. The length of the CDR3 is 15 residues. Per germline, CDR1 ENHRY and CDR2 SYGVKD. The CDR3 bases are TGTGCCATCAGTGAGACCCCCCGAGGAACCGGGGAGCTGTTTTTT. Protein sequence: CAISETPRGTGELFF.

The V call is TRBV6-2 or TRBV6-3, the J call TRBJ2-2; possible D gene TRBD1, 5 bases. Germline loops: CDR1 MNHEY, CDR2 SVGEGT. The V end was cut by 5 bases, the J end by 5 bases, with 9 bases between. The CDR3 runs 13 residues. In DNA form, the CDR3 reads TGTGCCAGCAGTGCAAGGGGAACCGGGGAGCTGTTTTTT. This codes for CASSARGTGELFF.

This clone has a handful of counts. This chain links TRBV2 with TRBJ2-2; D possibly corresponds to TRBD1 (6 bases). CDR1 and CDR2 from the germline V gene are SNHLY and FYNNEI. The CDR3 totals 14 residues. The V end was cut by 5 bases, the J end by 7 bases, with 14 bases between. The CDR3 DNA reads as TGTGCCAGCAGTCCACAGGGTCTCGGCGGGGAGCTGTTTTTT. It encodes CASSPQGLGGELFF.

This chain connects TRBV10-1 to TRBJ1-2; 11 bases align to TRBD1. The trim removed 4 bases at V and 2 bases at J, leaving 6 bases unmatched. This CDR3 has 16 amino acids. Germline CDR1 WNHNN, CDR2 SYGVQD (reference sequence). The CDR3 protein is CASSAGTGGINYGYTF. CDR3 bases: TGCGCCAGCAGTGCCGGGACAGGGGGTATCAACTATGGCTACACCTTC.

This chain joins TRBV24-1 and TRBJ2-3; 9 positions match TRBD1. CDR1 and CDR2 (germline): KGHDR, SFDVKD. Trimming removed 5 bases from V and 1 base from J; junction bases left unmatched: 3. The CDR3 sequence is 15 residues long. CDR3 nucleotides: TGTGCCACCAGTGGGGACAGGGCCGGCACAGATACGCAGTATTTT. The encoded protein is CATSGDRAGTDTQYF.

V usage is TRBV11-2 and J usage is TRBJ1-6, with TRBD1 matching over 7 bases. CDR1 and CDR2 from the germline V gene are SGHAT and FQNNGV. The CDR3 totals 16 residues. J gave up 7 bases and V 1 base, and 7 bases lay outside the gene matches. The CDR3 sequence: CASSLVGRGNNSPLHF. The CDR3 region has the DNA TGTGCCAGCAGCTTAGTTGGCAGGGGGAACAATTCACCCCTCCACTTT. Looking up the rest from reference TRBV11-2 and TRBJ1-6 gives the full variable domain: EAGVAQSPRYKIIEKRQSVAFWCNPISGHATLYWYQQILGQGPKLLIQFQNNGVVDDSQLPKDRFSAERLKGVDSTLKIQPAKLEDSAVYLCASSLVGRGNNSPLHFGNGTRLTVT.

The gene calls are TRBV4-1 and TRBJ2-1; 9 bases match TRBD2. The V and J ends lost 0 bases and 7 bases, in that order; junction bases with no gene match: 7. Germline V CDR1 and CDR2: MGHRA, YSYEKL. The CDR3 spans 16 residues. The CDR3 sequence: CASSQDGRGGRNEQFF. The CDR3, as DNA: TGCGCCAGCAGCCAAGACGGGCGGGGGGGCCGGAATGAGCAGTTCTTC.

This clone appeared once. The chain employs TRBV11-3 and TRBJ2-4; D ambiguous. CDR1 SGHNT and CDR2 YENEEA come from the germline V gene. Trimming cost V 4 bases and J 5 bases, with 9 bases left between them. The CDR3 length is 13 residues. CDR3 nucleotide sequence: TGTGCCAGCAGCTCCCTGGCAGAAAACATTCAGTACTTC. Residues: CASSSLAENIQYF.

The chain carries TRBV27 and TRBJ2-3; TRBD1 matches at 8 bases. The CDR3 consists of 14 residues. Germline CDR1 MNHEY, CDR2 SMNVEV (reference sequence). V dropped 4 bases and J dropped 1; count of bases not matched to a gene: 1. CDR3 nucleotide sequence: TGTGCCAGCAGTTCGACAGGGGGCACAGATACGCAGTATTTT. Its translation is CASSSTGGTDTQYF.

The chain has TRBV7-6 and TRBJ2-5; D call uncertain. Per the germline V gene, CDR1 is SGHVS and CDR2 is FNYEAQ. The V gene lost 4 bases and the J gene lost 7 bases, with 7 bases spanning the gap. This CDR3 contains 11 residues. CDR3 DNA sequence: TGTGCCAGCAGCTCCCCGGGGACCCAGTACTTC. Translating it yields CASSSPGTQYF.

With respect to this clone: The junction shows a germline mismatch at one end, possibly a read error. The rearrangement links TRBV5-1 to TRBJ2-1, with D hard to call. The CDR3 consists of 12 residues. CDR1 and CDR2 (germline): SGHRS, YFSETQ. The CDR3, as DNA: TGCGCCAGCAGCTTGGCCTCTAATGGGCAGTTCTTC. This encodes CASSLASNGQFF.

This clone was detected a few times. CDR3 loop: CASSYHTGNTGELFF. The CDR3 region has the DNA TGTGCCAGCAGTTACCATACAGGTAACACCGGGGAGCTGTTTTTT. The J gene is TRBJ2-2, the V gene TRBV11-2, with D possibly TRBD1 on 5 matching bases. The CDR3 runs 15 residues. In germline, CDR1 is SGHAT, CDR2 FQNNGV. V gave up 6 bases and J gave up 2 bases, with 13 bases separating them.

The chain couples TRBV5-4 to TRBJ1-5; tentatively, D is TRBD1 (6 bases). The CDR3 sequence is 15 residues long. Germline assignment: CDR1 SGHNT and CDR2 YYREEE (reference sequence). V was pared by 1 base and J by 2 bases, with 10 bases between. CDR3 amino acids: CASSLQGTGNQPQHF. In DNA form, the CDR3 reads TGTGCCAGCAGCTTGCAGGGGACGGGCAATCAGCCCCAGCATTTT.